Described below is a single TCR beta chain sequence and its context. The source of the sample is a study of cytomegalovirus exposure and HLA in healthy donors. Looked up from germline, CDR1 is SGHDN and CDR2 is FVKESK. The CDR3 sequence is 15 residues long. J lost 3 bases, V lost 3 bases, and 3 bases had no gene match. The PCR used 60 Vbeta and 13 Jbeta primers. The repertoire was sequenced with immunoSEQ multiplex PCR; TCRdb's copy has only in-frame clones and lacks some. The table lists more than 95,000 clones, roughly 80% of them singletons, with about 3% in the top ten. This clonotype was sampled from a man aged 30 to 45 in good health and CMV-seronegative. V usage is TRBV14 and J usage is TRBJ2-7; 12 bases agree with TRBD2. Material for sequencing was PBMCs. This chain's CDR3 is CASSHSSGRGYEQYF. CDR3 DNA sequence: TGTGCCAGCAGCCATTCTAGCGGGAGGGGCTACGAGCAGTACTTC.